These 32 T cell receptor beta chains came from one sample sequenced in a study of type 1 and type 2 diabetes patients. The PCR template was genomic DNA. Multiplex PCR with 30 forward and 13 reverse primers amplified the TCR beta CDR3. TCRdb reprocessed the multiplex PCR reads with MiXCR, giving one entry per CDR3 protein. The sample has fewer than 350,000 distinct CDR3 sequences, around 47% seen once; the top ten hold roughly an eighth. The specimen sequenced was peripheral blood mononuclear cells (PBMCs). The receptors were gathered from a man aged 18 to 35 with type 2 diabetes.

This clonotype was seen at least ten times. This chain links TRBV2 with TRBJ2-7; 9 nucleotides align to TRBD1. This CDR3 has 17 amino acids. V trimming: 2 bases; J trimming: 6 bases; junction bases outside the gene matches: 14. Per germline, CDR1 SNHLY and CDR2 FYNNEI. The CDR3 region is CASSESLDGTGLFEQYF. In nucleotides, the CDR3 is TGTGCCAGCAGTGAAAGCCTCGACGGGACAGGGCTTTTCGAGCAGTACTTC.

Comment on this clonotype: The junction and the germline gene differ at one end; a read error may be behind it. The chain is built from TRBV28 and TRBJ2-6; D may be TRBD1 (5 bases). This CDR3 has 17 amino acids. Germline V CDR1 and CDR2: MDHEN, SYDVKM. The CDR3: CATSGSGRFSGANVLTF. CDR3 in DNA: TGTGCCACCAGTGGTTCAGGGCGGTTTTCCGGGGCCAACGTCCTGACTTTC.

This clonotype was found a few times. The V call is TRBV4-2, the J call TRBJ2-7; TRBD1 agrees at 7 bases. The germline V gene has CDR1 LGHNA and CDR2 YNFKEQ. The CDR3 spans 16 residues. The ends lost 0 bases at V and 0 bases at J; junction bases unmatched: 5. The CDR3, as DNA: TGTGCCAGCAGCCAAGAATTGGGACAGAGCTCCTACGAGCAGTACTTC. It yields the protein CASSQELGQSSYEQYF.

V usage is TRBV30 and J usage is TRBJ1-4; D is unclear. The germline V and J ends were trimmed by 8 bases and 3 bases, with 16 bases remaining between them. CDR1 GTSNPN and CDR2 SVGIG come from the germline V gene (reference sequence). This CDR3 has 14 residues. CDR3 sequence (DNA): TGTGCCAGTAAGGTCGGGCAGGCTAATGAAAAACTGTTTTTT. Translation gives CASKVGQANEKLFF.

This clonotype was seen only once. CDR3 protein: CASSDPGQGIHGYTF. The CDR3 DNA sequence: TGTGCCAGCAGCGACCCGGGACAGGGAATTCATGGCTACACCTTC. The chain carries TRBV2 and TRBJ1-2, with 9 positions matching TRBD1. The CDR3 contains 15 residues. The J segment lost 6 bases and the V segment lost 6 bases, leaving 11 bases of the junction unmatched. Germline CDR1 is SNHLY and CDR2 is FYNNEI.

V and J are TRBV6-5 and TRBJ2-7; D perhaps matches TRBD1 (5 bases). Trimming removed 2 bases at V and 0 bases at J, with 8 bases between. The CDR3 is made up of 14 amino acids. The germline gives CDR1 MNHEY, CDR2 SVGAGI. The CDR3 nucleotides read TGTGCCAGCAGTTACCGACAGTTCTCCTACGAGCAGTACTTC. This sequence encodes CASSYRQFSYEQYF.

The V and J genes are TRBV6-5 and TRBJ1-1, with a possible D match to TRBD1 (5 bases). Trimming pared 6 bases from V and 0 bases from J, leaving 14 bases between. Germline CDR1 is MNHEY and CDR2 is SVGAGI. This CDR3 has 15 residues. The CDR3 DNA reads as TGTGCCAGCAGCTTCAAGCGGACAATGAACACTGAAGCTTTCTTT. This translates into CASSFKRTMNTEAFF.

The CDR3 sequence: CASSNRAVETQYF. The CDR3 bases are TGTGCCAGCAGCAATAGGGCCGTAGAGACCCAGTACTTC. The chain uses TRBV9 and TRBJ2-5; no clear D gene. CDR1 is SGDLS, CDR2 YYNGEE, per germline. V was clipped by 4 bases and J by 4 bases, with 11 bases between them. The CDR3 is made up of 13 amino acids.

This clonotype showed up just a few times. The chain combines TRBV6-5 with TRBJ2-3, with TRBD1 as a possible D gene (5 bases). The CDR3 extends over 15 amino acids. The V gene's germline CDR1 is MNHEY and CDR2 SVGAGI. V lost 5 bases and J 4 bases, leaving 16 bases between the germline ends. The CDR3 DNA reads TGTGCCAGCAGTATGCAGGGAAGTTTTCCAGATACGCAGTATTTT. Its translation is CASSMQGSFPDTQYF.

CDR3 bases: TGTGCCAGCAGTTCGGATAGACAGGGGGTTACTGAAGCTTTCTTT. It translates to CASSSDRQGVTEAFF. The chain has TRBV28 and TRBJ1-1, with 9 positions matching TRBD1. The CDR3 loop spans 15 amino acids. Germline V gives CDR1 MDHEN, CDR2 SYDVKM. V was pared by 4 bases and J by 5 bases, with 8 bases of the junction left unmatched.

V and J are TRBV6-5 and TRBJ1-2; no clear D gene. Trimming removed 2 bases from V and 0 bases from J, with 4 bases in between. This CDR3 is 13 amino acids long. Germline loops: CDR1 MNHEY, CDR2 SVGAGI. The CDR3 DNA reads TGTGCCAGCAGTTACACCGCTAACTATGGCTACACCTTC. Translating it yields CASSYTANYGYTF.

The V and J genes are TRBV7-2 and TRBJ2-3, with no clear D. CDR3 length: 13 residues. V shed 4 bases and J shed 2 bases, with 7 bases lying between them. Looked up from germline, CDR1 is SGHTA and CDR2 is FQGNSA. The CDR3 DNA is TGTGCCAGCAGCTATGCATACACAGATACGCAGTATTTT. This gives the protein CASSYAYTDTQYF.

This clonotype was detected a few times. V and J are TRBV5-1 and TRBJ2-1; 10 nucleotides line up with TRBD1. The CDR3 loop spans 16 amino acids. Per the germline V gene, CDR1 is SGHRS and CDR2 is YFSETQ. V shed 3 bases, J shed 2 bases, and the junction held 5 bases outside the gene matches. CDR3 amino acids: CASSYETGGAYNEQFF. The CDR3 DNA is TGCGCCAGCAGCTATGAGACAGGGGGCGCCTACAATGAGCAGTTCTTC.

The V call is TRBV2, the J call TRBJ1-2, with D possibly TRBD1 on 5 matching bases. Germline loops: CDR1 SNHLY, CDR2 FYNNEI. Deletions cut 6 bases from V and 8 bases from J, with 13 bases between. The CDR3 contains 12 residues. The CDR3 region is CASRKGDRGYTF. CDR3 DNA sequence: TGTGCCAGCAGGAAAGGGGATCGGGGCTACACCTTC. Full variable domain (rest looked up from reference TRBV2 and TRBJ1-2): EPEVTQTPSHQVTQMGQEVILRCVPISNHLYFYWYRQILGQKVEFLVSFYNNEISEKSEIFDDQFSVERPDGSNFTLKIRSTKLEDSAMYFCASRKGDRGYTFGSGTRLTVV.

This chain joins TRBV30 and TRBJ1-5, with unresolved D. The V end was cut by 4 bases, the J end by 2 bases, with 9 bases between. The CDR3 length is 13 residues. Germline values: CDR1 GTSNPN, CDR2 SVGIG (reference sequence). In DNA, the CDR3 is TGTGCCTGGAATGTCGGAGGCAATCAGCCCCAGCATTTT. Protein sequence: CAWNVGGNQPQHF.

The chain carries TRBV5-1 and TRBJ2-3; 9 nucleotides align to TRBD2. Germline CDR1 and CDR2: SGHRS and YFSETQ. Germline trimming cut 7 bases from V and 0 bases from J; bases unmatched to any gene: 12. This CDR3 is built from 17 residues. The CDR3 loop reads CASDFNRGGGSTDTQYF. CDR3 nucleotide sequence: TGCGCCAGCGATTTCAATCGCGGGGGGGGAAGCACAGATACGCAGTATTTT.

This clonotype was picked up a small number of times. V and J are TRBV30 and TRBJ1-1, with D perhaps matching TRBD1 (6 bases). The germline V and J ends were trimmed by 7 bases and 0 bases, with 12 bases remaining between them. CDR3 length: 13 amino acids. Germline CDR1 reads GTSNPN; CDR2 reads SVGIG (reference sequence). For the CDR3, the DNA is TGTGCCTCGACGAGGGGGGTGAACACTGAAGCTTTCTTT. It translates to CASTRGVNTEAFF.

The V gene is TRBV7-2, the J gene TRBJ1-1; tentatively, D is TRBD1 (5 bases). V was shortened by 7 bases and J by 2 bases, with 14 bases between the two germline ends. This CDR3 is 14 amino acids long. Germline assignment: CDR1 SGHTA and CDR2 FQGNSA. The CDR3: CASTLGRINTEAFF. CDR3 bases: TGTGCCAGCACCCTGGGACGGATAAACACTGAAGCTTTCTTT.

This clonotype was counted only a few times. V gene TRBV30 combines with J gene TRBJ1-3, with D hard to call. V lost 2 bases and J lost 4, with 9 bases in between. Germline CDR1 and CDR2: GTSNPN and SVGIG (reference sequence). The CDR3 is 13 amino acids. The CDR3 loop is CAWSMGSGNTIYF. In DNA, the CDR3 is TGTGCCTGGAGTATGGGGTCCGGAAACACCATATATTTT.

This clonotype has ten or more counts. The CDR3 DNA reads TGCGCCACGAGGGGACCCAACCAAGAGACCCAGTACTTC. This codes for CATRGPNQETQYF. The chain carries TRBV10-2 and TRBJ2-5, with D perhaps being TRBD1 or TRBD2 (5 bases each). The V gene lost 10 bases and the J gene lost 0 bases, with 12 bases spanning the gap. CDR3 size: 13 residues. Germline CDR1 is WSHSY and CDR2 is SAAADI.

This clonotype has just one count. The rearrangement joins TRBV19 to TRBJ2-3, with D uncertain. Trimming took off 5 bases at V and 0 bases at J, with 6 bases between the two ends. From germline, CDR1 is LNHDA and CDR2 SQIVND (reference sequence). The CDR3 extends over 13 amino acids. CDR3 sequence: CASSYSSTDTQYF. CDR3 nucleotides: TGTGCCAGTAGTTATAGCAGCACAGATACGCAGTATTTT. The entire variable domain, with the rest obtained from reference TRBV19 and TRBJ2-3, is as follows: DGGITQSPKYLFRKEGQNVTLSCEQNLNHDAMYWYRQDPGQGLRLIYYSQIVNDFQKGDIAEGYSVSREKKESFPLTVTSAQKNPTAFYLCASSYSSTDTQYFGPGTRLTVL.

As concerns this clonotype: A clone one base away is much larger, so this may be a read error. The rearrangement links TRBV10-1 to TRBJ1-4; weak D call: TRBD1 (5 bases). V was shortened by 10 bases and J by 5 bases, with 26 bases between the two germline ends. Germline CDR1 reads WNHNN; CDR2 reads SYGVQD (reference sequence). The CDR3 spans 17 residues. CDR3 amino acids: CATLIPSCKGLNEKLFF. Written as DNA, the CDR3 is TGCGCCACCCTGATACCTTCTTGCAAGGGACTAAATGAAAAACTGTTTTTT.

Turning to this clonotype: A read error may explain this, as a much larger clone is one base away. This CDR3 is missing its conserved last phenylalanine or tryptophan, likely due to a read error. The V call is TRBV2, the J call TRBJ2-6; 9 bases are a match to TRBD1. This CDR3 spans 15 amino acids. V gave up 6 bases and J gave up 3 bases; unmatched junction bases: 3. Looked up from germline, CDR1 is SNHLY and CDR2 is FYNNEI. The CDR3 sequence: CASRADRGGANVLTL. The CDR3 nucleotides are TGTGCCAGCAGAGCGGACAGGGGTGGGGCCAACGTCCTGACTCTC.

Remarks on this clonotype: A much larger clonotype is one base distant, so this may be a read error. The chain links TRBV2 to TRBJ1-4; D remains ambiguous. Per the germline V gene, CDR1 is SNHLY and CDR2 is FYNNEI. The CDR3 consists of 10 residues. DNA of the CDR3: TGTGCCAGCGGTGAACGGGAACTGTTTTTT. Translating gives CASGERELFF. The whole variable domain, filled in from reference TRBV2 and TRBJ1-4, reads EPEVTQTPSHQVTQMGQEVILRCVPISNHLYFYWYRQILGQKVEFLVSFYNNEISEKSEIFDDQFSVERPDGSNFTLKIRSTKLEDSAMYFCASGERELFFGSGTQLSVL.

The J gene is TRBJ2-1, the V gene TRBV19, with a weak D call TRBD2 (6 bases). V lost 7 bases and J 0 bases, leaving 10 bases between the germline ends. The CDR3 loop spans 14 amino acids. The germline CDR1 and CDR2 sequences are LNHDA and SQIVND (reference sequence). The CDR3 region has the DNA TGTGCCAGTAAGGGACTGAGCTCCTACAATGAGCAGTTCTTC. It yields the protein CASKGLSSYNEQFF.

This clonotype appeared many times. The chain has TRBV7-3 and TRBJ1-2, with D tentatively TRBD1 (6 bases). V was shortened by 10 bases and J by 6 bases, with 21 bases between the two germline ends. This CDR3 region has 14 residues. CDR1 is SGHTA and CDR2 is FQGTGA in the germline V gene. This CDR3 is CATILDGGRDGYTF. As DNA, the CDR3 is TGTGCCACCATTTTGGACGGGGGCCGAGATGGCTACACCTTC.

This chain links TRBV6-2 or TRBV6-3 with TRBJ1-6; tentative D call: TRBD1 (6 bases). Trimming removed 2 bases from V and 13 bases from J, with 24 bases in between. The CDR3 consists of 17 residues. Germline lookup yields CDR1 MNHEY and CDR2 SVGEGT. As DNA, the CDR3 is TGTGCCAGCAGTTACCCCCCCGGGGCAGGGGTCAGGGACCCCCTCCACTTT. It specifies CASSYPPGAGVRDPLHF.

This clonotype came up a few times. The rearrangement links TRBV30 to TRBJ1-2; TRBD1 aligns across 8 bases. The CDR3 covers 13 residues. V lost 3 bases, J lost 4 bases, and 4 bases stayed unmatched. Germline values: CDR1 GTSNPN, CDR2 SVGIG (reference sequence). CDR3 region: CAWSADRGYGYTF. Here the CDR3 DNA reads TGTGCCTGGAGCGCCGACAGGGGCTATGGCTACACCTTC. The whole variable domain, remainder taken from reference TRBV30 and TRBJ1-2, is SQTIHQWPATLVQPVGSPLSLECTVEGTSNPNLYWYRQAAGRGLQLLFYSVGIGQISSEVPQNLSASRPQDRQFILSSKKLLLSDSGFYLCAWSADRGYGYTFGSGTRLTVV.

On this clonotype itself: No conserved phenylalanine or tryptophan is present at the end of the CDR3, so a read error is the likely explanation. The genes are TRBV7-3 and TRBJ2-1; D is ambiguous. Germline V gives CDR1 SGHTA, CDR2 FQGTGA. Trimming pared 5 bases from V and 5 bases from J, leaving 10 bases between. The CDR3 is made up of 13 amino acids. This CDR3 is CASSLSGDNEQFL. CDR3 bases: TGTGCCAGCAGCCTAAGTGGGGACAATGAGCAGTTCCTC.

The J gene is TRBJ2-7, the V gene TRBV27, with TRBD1 matching 7 bases. J gave up 5 bases and V 9 bases, and 13 bases lay outside the gene matches. In germline, CDR1 is MNHEY, CDR2 SMNVEV (reference sequence). The CDR3 contains 14 residues. The DNA for the CDR3 is TGTGCCAGTAGTGCGGCACAGGGGTTAGACGAGCAGTACTTC. Translation gives CASSAAQGLDEQYF.

This clonotype was found many times. The V gene is TRBV7-2, the J gene TRBJ1-2; D possibly corresponds to TRBD1 (5 bases). The CDR3 contains 15 residues. Trimming took 1 base from V and 1 from J, leaving 10 bases between them. Germline CDR1 reads SGHTA; CDR2 reads FQGNSA. CDR3 sequence: CASSLVGDSNYGYTF. CDR3 nucleotides: TGTGCCAGCAGCTTAGTGGGAGACAGTAACTATGGCTACACCTTC.

The rearrangement uses TRBV20-1 and TRBJ2-3; 11 positions match TRBD2. CDR1 and CDR2 (germline): DFQATT, SNEGSKA (reference sequence). The CDR3 extends over 14 amino acids. Trimming removed 6 bases from V and 2 bases from J; junction bases left unmatched: 4. The CDR3 DNA sequence: TGCAGTGCGTTGACTAGCGGGAACACAGATACGCAGTATTTT. Its translation: CSALTSGNTDTQYF.